This section outlines one T cell receptor (beta chain) sequence together with its context. The sample is drawn from a study of regulatory T cells in long-lasting Graves disease. To make TCR beta libraries, researchers used iRepertoire HTBI primers and Arm-PCR of CDR3 regions. TCRdb passed the multiplex PCR reads through MiXCR, listing each CDR3 protein once. The data hold about 530,000 distinct CDR3 sequences, with roughly a sixth observed a single time. Unmatched junction bases numbered 8, after V lost 5 bases and J lost 5 bases. Germline CDR1 LNHDA, CDR2 SQIVND (reference sequence). The CDR3 is made up of 14 amino acids. Described time point: newly diagnosed GD, antithyroid drugs for less than 3 months. Preparation of the TCR library used RNA extracted from PBMCs. The sample was also linked to a second study, of T cells in Graves' hyperthyroidism and ophthalmopathy.

The chain carries TRBV19 and TRBJ1-1; TRBD1 matches at 7 bases. The input for sequencing was peripheral blood mononuclear cells (PBMCs), taken at new diagnosis, from a patient treated with antithyroid drugs. The source is a woman in her forties or fifties with Graves disease. In DNA form, the CDR3 reads TGTGCCAGTAGTGCTGACAGGGTTTTGACTGAAGCTTTCTTT. Translation gives CASSADRVLTEAFF.